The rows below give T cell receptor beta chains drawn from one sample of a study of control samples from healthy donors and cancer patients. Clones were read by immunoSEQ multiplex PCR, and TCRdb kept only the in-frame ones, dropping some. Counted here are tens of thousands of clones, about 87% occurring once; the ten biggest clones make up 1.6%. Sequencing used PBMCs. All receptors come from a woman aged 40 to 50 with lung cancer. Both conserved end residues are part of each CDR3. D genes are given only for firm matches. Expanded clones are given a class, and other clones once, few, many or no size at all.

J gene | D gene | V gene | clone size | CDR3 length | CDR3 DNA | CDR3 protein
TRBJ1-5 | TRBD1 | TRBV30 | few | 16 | TGTGCCTGGAGTGGCAGGGGGCTTTATAGCAATCAGCCCCAGCATTTT | CAWSGRGLYSNQPQHF
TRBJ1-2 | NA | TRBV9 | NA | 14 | TGTGCCAGCAGCGCTACAGGGTTTAGCTCTGGCTACACCTTC | CASSATGFSSGYTF
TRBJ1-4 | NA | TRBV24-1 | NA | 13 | TGTGCCACCAGAAGACCAGTGGGTGAAAAACTGTTTTTT | CATRRPVGEKLFF
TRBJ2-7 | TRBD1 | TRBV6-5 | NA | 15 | TGTGCCAGCAGACCTTTCGACAGGGAAATCTACGAGCAGTACTTC | CASRPFDREIYEQYF
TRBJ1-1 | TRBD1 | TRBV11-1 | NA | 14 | TGTGCCAGCAGCCTCGACAGGGGGAACACTGAAGCTTTCTTT | CASSLDRGNTEAFF
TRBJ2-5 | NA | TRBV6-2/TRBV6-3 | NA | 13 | TGTGCCAGCAGTTACTCGGAGGCCGAGACCCAGTACTTC | CASSYSEAETQYF
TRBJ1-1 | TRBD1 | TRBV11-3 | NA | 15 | TGTGCCAGCAGCCTAGGTTCAAAGGGACAGCCAGAAGCTTTCTTT | CASSLGSKGQPEAFF
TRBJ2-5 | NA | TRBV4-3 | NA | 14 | TGCGCCAGCAGCCAAGATACTGGCAAAGAGACCCAGTACTTC | CASSQDTGKETQYF
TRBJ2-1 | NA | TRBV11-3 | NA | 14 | TGTGCCAGCAGCTTAACAGGGAACTCGGGTGAGCAGTTCTTC | CASSLTGNSGEQFF
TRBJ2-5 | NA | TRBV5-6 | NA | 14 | TGTGCCAGCAGCTTGCTGGACAGTCGCCAGACCCAGTACTTC | CASSLLDSRQTQYF
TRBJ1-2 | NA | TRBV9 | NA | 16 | TGTGCCAGCAGCGTAGGGTCGGGGAGGGCAGCTCGTGGCTACACCTTC | CASSVGSGRAARGYTF
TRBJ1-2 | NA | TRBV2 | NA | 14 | TGTGCCAGCAGTCCCCTGCACTATAACTATGGCTACACCTTC | CASSPLHYNYGYTF
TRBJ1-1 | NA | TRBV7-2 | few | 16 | TGTGCCAGCAGCTTATCCACACGACGGGACAACACTGAAGCTTTCTTT | CASSLSTRRDNTEAFF
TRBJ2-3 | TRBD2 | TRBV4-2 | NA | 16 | TGTGCCAGCAGCAAATTAGTGAGCGGGGGGGCAGATACGCAGTATTTT | CASSKLVSGGADTQYF
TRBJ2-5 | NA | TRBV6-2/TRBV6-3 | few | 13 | TGTGCCAGCAGTCGACTAGAGTCGGAGACCCAGTACTTC | CASSRLESETQYF